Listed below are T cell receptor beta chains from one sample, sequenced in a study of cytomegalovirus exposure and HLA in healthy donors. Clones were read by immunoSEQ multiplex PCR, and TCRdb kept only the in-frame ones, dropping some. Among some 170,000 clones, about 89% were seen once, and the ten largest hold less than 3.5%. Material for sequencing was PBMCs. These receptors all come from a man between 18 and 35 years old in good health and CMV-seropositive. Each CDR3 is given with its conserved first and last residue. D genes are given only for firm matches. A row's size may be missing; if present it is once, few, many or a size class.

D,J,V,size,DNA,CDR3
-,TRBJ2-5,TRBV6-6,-,TGTGCCAGCAGTTCGCGTGAAGAGACCCAGTACTTC,CASSSREETQYF
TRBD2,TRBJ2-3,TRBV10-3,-,TGTGCCATCAGTGAGTCGGGAGGGAGAGTAGATACGCAGTATTTT,CAISESGGRVDTQYF
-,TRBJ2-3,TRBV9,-,TGTGCCAGCAGCGTTTGGGGGCGAGACCCAGATACGCAGTATTTT,CASSVWGRDPDTQYF
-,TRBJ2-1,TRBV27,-,TGTGCCAGCAGTTATACCCCACAGGGAGGGTACAATGAGCAGTTCTTC,CASSYTPQGGYNEQFF
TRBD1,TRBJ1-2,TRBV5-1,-,TGCGCCAGCAGCTCGCGAACAGGGGGGAACTATGGCTACACCTTC,CASSSRTGGNYGYTF
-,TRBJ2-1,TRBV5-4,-,TGTGCCAGCAGCTATCGGTTCCCCTCTGAGCAGTTCTTC,CASSYRFPSEQFF
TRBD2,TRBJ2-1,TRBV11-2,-,TGTGCCAGCAGCAGACTAGCGAGTGAGCAGTTCTTC,CASSRLASEQFF
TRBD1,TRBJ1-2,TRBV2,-,TGTGCCAGCAGGGTGAAAGGGGGCCGGTATGGCTACACCTTC,CASRVKGGRYGYTF
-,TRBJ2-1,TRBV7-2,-,TGTGCCACTTACCGGGGACTCCAAAGCTCCTACAATGAGCAGTTCTTC,CATYRGLQSSYNEQFF
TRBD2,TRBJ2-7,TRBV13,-,TGTGCCAGCAGCTACGGACTAGCGGGCCAATACGAGCAGTACTTC,CASSYGLAGQYEQYF
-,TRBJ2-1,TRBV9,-,TGTGCCAGCAGCGTTCAGGGAATTCGAGACAATGAGCAGTTCTTC,CASSVQGIRDNEQFF
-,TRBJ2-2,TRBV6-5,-,TGTGCCAGCACCCGCAGCACCGGGGAGCTGTTTTTT,CASTRSTGELFF
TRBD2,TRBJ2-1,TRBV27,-,TGTGCCAGCAGTGTAGGGCGGGAGCGGTATGAGCAGTTCTTC,CASSVGRERYEQFF
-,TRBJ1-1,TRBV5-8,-,TGTGCCAGCAGCTTGGATAGCCCCGCCAGTGGGGCTTTCTTT,CASSLDSPASGAFF
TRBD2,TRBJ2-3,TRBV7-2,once,TGTGCCAGCAGCTATAGACTAGCGGGCACAGATACGCAGTATTTT,CASSYRLAGTDTQYF
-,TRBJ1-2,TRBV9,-,TGTGCCAGCAGCTTACCAATTAAGGGGAGGGACTATGGCTACACCTTC,CASSLPIKGRDYGYTF
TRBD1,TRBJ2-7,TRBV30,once,TGTGCCTGGAATTACAGGGGCTACGAGCAGTACTTC,CAWNYRGYEQYF
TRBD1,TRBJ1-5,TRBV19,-,TGTGCCAGGGGAGGACAGGGGGAGGAAAGCAATCAGCCCCAGCATTTT,CARGGQGEESNQPQHF
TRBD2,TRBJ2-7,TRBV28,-,TGTGCCAGCATAGGCGGCGGGGGGAGCTCCTACGAGCAGTACTTC,CASIGGGGSSYEQYF
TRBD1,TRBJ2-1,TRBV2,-,TGTGCCAGCAGACAGGGGGTTTACAATGAGCAGTTCTTC,CASRQGVYNEQFF
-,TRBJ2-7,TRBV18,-,TGTGCCAGCTCACAGGAACAGAACTACGAGCAGTACTTC,CASSQEQNYEQYF
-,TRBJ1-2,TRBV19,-,TGTGCCAGTAGTATATTGGCTTCGAAAGGCTACACCTTC,CASSILASKGYTF
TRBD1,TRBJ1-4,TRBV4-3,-,TGCGCCAGCAGCCAAGGCGGGACAGGAAGGGAAAAACTGTTTTTT,CASSQGGTGREKLFF
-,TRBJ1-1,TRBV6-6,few,TGTGCCAGCAGTTACCAGGGGAACACTGAAGCTTTCTTT,CASSYQGNTEAFF
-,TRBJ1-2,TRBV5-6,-,TGTGCCAGCAGCTCTGGGGGGAGTCCCTATGGCTACACCTTC,CASSSGGSPYGYTF
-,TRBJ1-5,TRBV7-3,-,TGTGCCAGCAGCCACTCACCCCAGACAGATAATAGCAATCAGCCCCAGCATTTT,CASSHSPQTDNSNQPQHF
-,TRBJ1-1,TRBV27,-,TGTGCCAGCAGTTCGGCAGGGGAAGCTTTCTTT,CASSSAGEAFF
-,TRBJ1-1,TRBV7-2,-,TGTGCCAGCAGCATTGGACAGTCTTACACTGAAGCTTTCTTT,CASSIGQSYTEAFF
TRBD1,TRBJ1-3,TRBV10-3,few,TGTGCCATCAGGGGACAGGGAAACACCATATATTTT,CAIRGQGNTIYF
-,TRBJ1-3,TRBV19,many,TGTGCCAGTAACCCAACACAGACCTCTGGAAACACCATATATTTT,CASNPTQTSGNTIYF
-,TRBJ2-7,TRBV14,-,TGTGCCAGTAGGAGACAAGGAGGGGAACCCTACGAGCAGTACTTC,CASRRQGGEPYEQYF
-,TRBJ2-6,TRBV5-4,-,TGTGCCAGCAGCGAAAAACAGGGAGCCGGGGCCAACGTCCTGACTTTC,CASSEKQGAGANVLTF
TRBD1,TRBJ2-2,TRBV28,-,TGTGCCAGCAGTGTTACAGGGGTCACCGGGGAGCTGTTTTTT,CASSVTGVTGELFF
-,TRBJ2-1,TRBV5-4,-,TGTGCCAGCAAGCCGGGTAGCAGGGGTGAGCAGTTCTTC,CASKPGSRGEQFF
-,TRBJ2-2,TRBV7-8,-,TGTGCCAGCAGCCAGACAGTCAACGGGGAGCTGTTTTTT,CASSQTVNGELFF
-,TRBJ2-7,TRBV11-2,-,TGTGCCAGCAGCTTAGGTGGGACACCCCCCTACGAGCAGTACTTC,CASSLGGTPPYEQYF
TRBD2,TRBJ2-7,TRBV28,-,TGTGCCAGCGGGGGGGGTCAGACCTACGAGCAGTACTTC,CASGGGQTYEQYF
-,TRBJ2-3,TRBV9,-,TGTGCCAGCAGCGTAGAAGGTGTGTGGACTCCCAGCACAGATACGCAGTATTTT,CASSVEGVWTPSTDTQYF
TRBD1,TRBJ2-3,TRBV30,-,TGTGCCTGGAGTTCGGGTAGGGGGCGCACAGATACGCAGTATTTT,CAWSSGRGRTDTQYF
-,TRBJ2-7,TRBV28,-,TGTGCCAGCAGTTTAGGGAGTCGCGAGCAGTACTTC,CASSLGSREQYF
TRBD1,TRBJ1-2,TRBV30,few,TGTGCCTGGAGTCCGGGGGACAGGGGAGTTGACGATGGCTACACCTTC,CAWSPGDRGVDDGYTF
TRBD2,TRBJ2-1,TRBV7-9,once,TGTGCCAGCAGACCGGGAGGGTCGGGGAATGAGCAGTTCTTC,CASRPGGSGNEQFF
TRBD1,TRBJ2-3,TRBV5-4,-,TGTGCCAGCAGCTTGGGGGGACAGGGGTTCACAGATACGCAGTATTTT,CASSLGGQGFTDTQYF
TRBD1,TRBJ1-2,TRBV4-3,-,TGCGCCAGCAGCCAAGATCGGACAGGGAGGAACTATGGCTACACCTTC,CASSQDRTGRNYGYTF
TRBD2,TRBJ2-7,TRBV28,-,TGTGCCAGCAGTCTATTGGGACTAGCGAGAATTTCGTACTTC,CASSLLGLARISYF
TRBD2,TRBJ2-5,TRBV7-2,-,TGTGCCAGCAGCGCCACGTCCAGCGGGGGAGAGACCCAGTACTTC,CASSATSSGGETQYF
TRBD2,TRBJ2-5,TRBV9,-,TGTGCCAGCAGCTTATATCCTAGCGGGGAGACCCAGTACTTC,CASSLYPSGETQYF
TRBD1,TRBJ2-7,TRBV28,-,TGTGCCAGCAGTTTAGGGACAGGGCGGTACGAGCAGTACTTC,CASSLGTGRYEQYF
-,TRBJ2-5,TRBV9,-,TGTGCCAGCAGCGCCATCGGGAGAAGCGCCGAGACCCAGTACTTC,CASSAIGRSAETQYF
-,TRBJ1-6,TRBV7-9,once,TGTGCCAGCAGCTTATCAAGCTCACCCCTCCACTTT,CASSLSSSPLHF
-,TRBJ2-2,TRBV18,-,TGTGCCAGCTCATCGTCCCTCCGGGAGAGCACCGGGGAGCTGTTTTTT,CASSSSLRESTGELFF
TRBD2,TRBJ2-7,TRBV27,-,TGTGCCAGCAGTTTATCAGGCGGGGGCTCCTACGAGCAGTACTTC,CASSLSGGGSYEQYF
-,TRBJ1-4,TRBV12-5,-,TGTGCTAGTGGTTTAGGGGTTACTAATGAAAAACTGTTTTTT,CASGLGVTNEKLFF
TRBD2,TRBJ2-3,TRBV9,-,TGTGCCAGCAGCGCCAGACTAGCGGGGGGGCCCACAGATACGCAGTATTTT,CASSARLAGGPTDTQYF
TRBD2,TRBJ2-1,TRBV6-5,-,TGTGCCCGCGACGGACTAGCGGGAGTCAATGAGCAGTTCTTC,CARDGLAGVNEQFF